The T cell receptor beta chain under discussion was sequenced for a study of shared clonotypes between healthy human individuals. The study's findings and limits: Clonotypes which were not shared had lower generation probabilities than clonotypes that all four donors shared. Clonotypes that were shared across a handful of donors made up about 5.1% of naive CD4 clonotypes. The study generally estimated greater richness for naive than memory subsets. Large sequencing depth failed to make sorted-subset sequencing complete, rarefaction showed.

A note on this clone: The antigen is undetermined.

Data came from immunoSEQ multiplex PCR; TCRdb stores just in-frame clones and leaves some out. The sample consists of 2 million to 2.5 million clones, about 95% of them appearing once. The germline CDR1 and CDR2 sequences are SNHLY and FYNNEI. J gave up 4 bases and V 9 bases, and 6 bases lay outside the gene matches. The CDR3 totals 13 residues. CD45RO-negative cells were positively selected for CCR7, leaving out terminally differentiated effector memory CD45RA+ cells. Source material: naive CD8+ T cells sorted from blood. The V gene is TRBV2, the J gene TRBJ2-3; 8 nucleotides align to TRBD2. This clonotype originated in a man aged 18 to 29 in good health. DNA of the CDR3: TGTGCCAGGACTAGCGATGCTGCAGATACGCAGTATTTT. Its translation: CARTSDAADTQYF.